One sample yielded the 18 T cell receptor beta chains listed below, sequenced in a study of blood T cell repertoires in COVID-19. Sequencing was performed with immunoSEQ multiplex PCR; in TCRdb, only in-frame clones are kept and a portion is missing. The sample gives about 400,000 clones, roughly 90% of which show up once; around 1.2% is in the top ten. Source material: peripheral blood. The receptors stem from a man in his forties or fifties with acute or convalescent COVID-19.

V gene TRBV7-5 combines with J gene TRBJ1-1; the table names TRBD1, a call not compared with the DNA. TRBV7-5 is flagged as a pseudogene. CDR3 size: 17 residues. CDR3 DNA: TGTGCCAGAAGCTTAGTCCCGACAGGGGCGTCGGTCGCTGAAGCTTTCTTT. Protein: CARSLVPTGASVAEAFF.

This rearrangement joins TRBV19 to TRBJ2-1; D is undetermined. This CDR3 comprises 13 residues. Per germline, CDR1 LNHDA and CDR2 SQIVND (reference sequence). V was pared by 7 bases and J by 5 bases, with 12 bases between. CDR3 protein: CASIRGSNNEQFF. CDR3 bases: TGTGCCAGTATCAGAGGCAGCAACAATGAGCAGTTCTTC. Complete variable domain (other parts from reference TRBV19 and TRBJ2-1): DGGITQSPKYLFRKEGQNVTLSCEQNLNHDAMYWYRQDPGQGLRLIYYSQIVNDFQKGDIAEGYSVSREKKESFPLTVTSAQKNPTAFYLCASIRGSNNEQFFGPGTRLTVL.

For the CDR3, the DNA is TGCAGCGTTAGCCAGGGTCAAAACTATGGCTACACCTTC. Residues: CSVSQGQNYGYTF. The V and J genes are TRBV29-1 and TRBJ1-2; perhaps TRBD1 as D (5 bases). Germline V gives CDR1 SQVTM, CDR2 ANQGSEA. V was clipped by 5 bases and J by 2 bases, with 12 bases between them. The CDR3 is 13 amino acids.

In DNA form, the CDR3 reads TGTGCCAGCGGTGAGAGCTCTGGGGCCAACGTCCTGACTTTC. Its translation: CASGESSGANVLTF. The J gene is TRBJ2-6, the V gene TRBV16; D is undetermined. The CDR3 consists of 14 residues. Germline V gene data show CDR1 as KGHSY and CDR2 as FQNENV. Trimming took 8 bases from V and 0 from J, leaving 8 bases between them.

V is TRBV7-9 and J is TRBJ2-1, with 9 bases lining up with TRBD2. The CDR3 totals 14 residues. After removal of 6 bases from V and 6 bases from J, the junction contained 6 bases not matched to a gene. Germline lookup yields CDR1 SEHNR and CDR2 FQNEAQ (reference sequence). DNA of the CDR3: TGTGCCAGCAGTCTGAGCGGGGGGCCCAATGAGCAGTTCTTC. Its translation is CASSLSGGPNEQFF.

The chain has TRBV11-2 and TRBJ2-7, with 9 positions matching TRBD1. V lost 5 bases to trimming and J lost 9 bases; unmatched junction nucleotides: 5. The CDR3 loop spans 12 amino acids. Germline V lookup: CDR1 SGHAT, CDR2 FQNNGV. CDR3 nucleotides: TGTGCCAGCAGCCCGGACAGGGGAGGGCAGTACTTC. It specifies CASSPDRGGQYF.

The chain carries TRBV3-1 (or the pseudogene TRBV3-2) and TRBJ1-2, with 8 bases fitting TRBD1. The CDR3 loop spans 15 amino acids. Germline values: CDR1 LGHDT, CDR2 YNNKEL (reference sequence). The V and J ends lost 0 bases and 3 bases, in that order; junction bases with no gene match: 3. For the CDR3, the DNA is TGTGCCAGCAGCCAAGATCCCAGGGGGCACTATGGCTACACCTTC. As protein: CASSQDPRGHYGYTF.

The V gene is TRBV28, the J gene TRBJ2-7; possible D gene TRBD2, 7 bases. This CDR3 is 15 amino acids long. CDR1 is MDHEN, CDR2 SYDVKM, per germline. With 5 bases removed from V and 5 bases from J, the gap between germline ends came to 19 bases. The DNA of the CDR3 is TGTGCCAGCAGTCCCGTGGGGGCGGGAGCCCACGAGCAGTACTTC. Protein: CASSPVGAGAHEQYF. The full variable domain, its missing parts supplied by reference TRBV28 and TRBJ2-7, is DVKVTQSSRYLVKRTGEKVFLECVQDMDHENMFWYRQDPGLGLRLIYFSYDVKMKEKGDIPEGYSVSREKKERFSLILESASTNQTSMYLCASSPVGAGAHEQYFGPGTRLTVT.

The rearrangement joins TRBV19 to TRBJ2-1; 12 bases are a match to TRBD2. Looked up from germline, CDR1 is LNHDA and CDR2 is SQIVND (reference sequence). The CDR3 runs to 15 residues. The junction had 8 bases not matched to a gene; V was cut back by 5 bases and J by 9 bases. The CDR3 nucleotides are TGTGCCAGTAGTCTTCTAGCGGGAGGGCAGGGTGAGCAGTTCTTC. Protein: CASSLLAGGQGEQFF.

The chain links TRBV6-2 or TRBV6-3 to TRBJ1-5; D perhaps matches TRBD1 (5 bases). The length of the CDR3 is 14 residues. Germline values: CDR1 MNHEY, CDR2 SVGEGT. The ends were cut back, 5 bases at V and 6 bases at J, with 14 bases in the middle. The DNA for the CDR3 is TGTGCCAGCAGTGGGACGGGGGGAGGTCAGCCCCAGCATTTT. Translating it yields CASSGTGGGQPQHF.

A few counts support this clone. The chain carries TRBV19 and TRBJ1-5; D is unclear. The V and J ends lost 3 bases and 3 bases respectively, with 9 bases between them. Germline V gene lookup returns CDR1 LNHDA and CDR2 SQIVND (reference sequence). The CDR3 is 14 amino acids. This chain's CDR3 is CASSISGNNQPQHF. In DNA form, the CDR3 reads TGTGCCAGTAGTATTTCCGGGAACAATCAGCCCCAGCATTTT.

The chain joins TRBV28 to TRBJ2-1; 9 bases align to TRBD2. CDR1 and CDR2 (germline): MDHEN, SYDVKM. This CDR3 has 16 residues. Trimming cost V 8 bases and J 6 bases; bases outside gene matches: 14. CDR3 amino acids: CASHSGSSGNRNEQFF. The CDR3 DNA is TGTGCCAGCCATTCTGGATCTAGCGGGAACCGCAATGAGCAGTTCTTC.

This clone was counted once. The rearrangement links TRBV28 to TRBJ1-1; 8 bases are a match to TRBD1. J gave up 4 bases and V 0 bases, and 10 bases lay outside the gene matches. The CDR3 extends over 17 amino acids. The germline V gene encodes CDR1 MDHEN and CDR2 SYDVKM. In DNA, the CDR3 is TGTGCCAGCAGTTTATGGGGCTACAGGGGGGGGAGCACTGAAGCTTTCTTT. Its protein is CASSLWGYRGGSTEAFF.

The chain couples TRBV28 to TRBJ2-3, with D perhaps TRBD1 (6 bases). Germline V lookup: CDR1 MDHEN, CDR2 SYDVKM. CDR3 length equals 14 residues. Trimming removed 3 bases at V and 1 base at J, with 8 bases between. The CDR3 region has the DNA TGTGCCAGCAGTTTCGACAGGCGCACAGATACGCAGTATTTT. As protein: CASSFDRRTDTQYF.

The rearrangement joins TRBV2 to TRBJ2-7; D ambiguous. V lost 3 bases to trimming and J lost 5 bases, with 14 bases between them. Germline loops: CDR1 SNHLY, CDR2 FYNNEI. This CDR3 spans 14 amino acids. The CDR3 nucleotides read TGTGCCAGCAGTGAGAGTAGTGCGCTAGACGAGCAGTACTTC. It specifies CASSESSALDEQYF. The full variable domain, in which reference TRBV2 and TRBJ2-7 provide the parts outside the CDR3, is EPEVTQTPSHQVTQMGQEVILRCVPISNHLYFYWYRQILGQKVEFLVSFYNNEISEKSEIFDDQFSVERPDGSNFTLKIRSTKLEDSAMYFCASSESSALDEQYFGPGTRLTVT.

This clone was counted a single time. This chain connects TRBV7-9 to TRBJ1-1; TRBD1 matches 9 bases. Germline CDR1 reads SEHNR; CDR2 reads FQNEAQ (reference sequence). With 7 bases clipped from V and 6 bases from J, the junction kept 6 bases outside the gene matches. This CDR3 is built from 13 residues. CDR3 nucleotides: TGTGCCAGCAATACAGGGGGCTGGCCTGAAGCTTTCTTT. It specifies CASNTGGWPEAFF.

The chain couples TRBV7-2 to TRBJ1-2, with 9 bases lining up with TRBD1. Germline lookup yields CDR1 SGHTA and CDR2 FQGNSA. Trimming took 5 bases from V and 3 from J; bases not matched to a gene: 4. This CDR3 has 14 amino acids. Here the CDR3 reads CASSPRDRDYGYTF. The CDR3 region has the DNA TGTGCCAGCAGCCCGAGGGACAGGGACTATGGCTACACCTTC.

This chain joins TRBV5-1 and TRBJ2-7; D perhaps matches TRBD2 (6 bases). CDR3 size: 14 residues. CDR1 is SGHRS, CDR2 YFSETQ, per germline. V gave up 3 bases and J gave up 2 bases, with 12 bases separating them. The CDR3 loop reads CASSSGGDPYEQYF. CDR3 bases: TGCGCCAGCAGCTCCGGAGGGGACCCCTACGAGCAGTACTTC. Full variable domain (outside the CDR3, taken from reference TRBV5-1 and TRBJ2-7): KAGVTQTPRYLIKTRGQQVTLSCSPISGHRSVSWYQQTPGQGLQFLFEYFSETQRNKGNFPGRFSGRQFSNSRSEMNVSTLELGDSALYLCASSSGGDPYEQYFGPGTRLTVT.